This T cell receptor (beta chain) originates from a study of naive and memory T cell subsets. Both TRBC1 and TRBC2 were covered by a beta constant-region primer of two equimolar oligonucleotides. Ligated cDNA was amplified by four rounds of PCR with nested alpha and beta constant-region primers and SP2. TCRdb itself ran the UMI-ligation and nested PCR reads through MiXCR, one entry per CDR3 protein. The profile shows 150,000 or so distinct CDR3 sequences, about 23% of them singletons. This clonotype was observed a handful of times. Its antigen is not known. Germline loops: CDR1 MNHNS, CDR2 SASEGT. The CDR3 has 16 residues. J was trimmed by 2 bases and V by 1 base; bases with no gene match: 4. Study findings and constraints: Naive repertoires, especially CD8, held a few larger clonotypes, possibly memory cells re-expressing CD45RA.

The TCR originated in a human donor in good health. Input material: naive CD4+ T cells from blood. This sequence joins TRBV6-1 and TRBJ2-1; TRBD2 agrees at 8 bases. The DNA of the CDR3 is TGTGCCAGCAGTGAAGTAGCGGGATCCACCTACAATGAGCAGTTCTTC. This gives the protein CASSEVAGSTYNEQFF.